This record concerns one T cell receptor beta chain sequence. Its antigen is still unknown. The source of the sample is a study of cytomegalovirus exposure and HLA in healthy donors. General study results and limits: The Asian-associated ancestry cluster reportedly had fewer N-insertions than the approximately 610-donor mean in a later analysis. It has been reported that TCR beta sequences accurately predicted the HLA-A and HLA-B alleles of most subjects.

Amplification used 60 Vbeta primers and 13 Jbeta primers. Sequenced by immunoSEQ multiplex PCR; TCRdb stores in-frame clones only, minus some. The top ten clones hold roughly a quarter of a sample with roughly 63,000 clones, more than 60% of them seen once. This clonotype was obtained from a woman aged 40 to 55 in good health and CMV-seropositive. The sequencing input was PBMCs.

The CDR3 coding sequence is TGTGCCAGCAGCTTCGGCGACAGGACGGGAAACACCATATATTTT. Translated: CASSFGDRTGNTIYF. The rearrangement joins TRBV13 to TRBJ1-3; a weak D match, TRBD1 (6 bases). The CDR3 extends over 15 amino acids. The germline V gene encodes CDR1 PRHDT and CDR2 FYEKMQ (reference sequence). The germline V and J ends were trimmed by 3 bases and 4 bases, with 13 bases remaining between them.